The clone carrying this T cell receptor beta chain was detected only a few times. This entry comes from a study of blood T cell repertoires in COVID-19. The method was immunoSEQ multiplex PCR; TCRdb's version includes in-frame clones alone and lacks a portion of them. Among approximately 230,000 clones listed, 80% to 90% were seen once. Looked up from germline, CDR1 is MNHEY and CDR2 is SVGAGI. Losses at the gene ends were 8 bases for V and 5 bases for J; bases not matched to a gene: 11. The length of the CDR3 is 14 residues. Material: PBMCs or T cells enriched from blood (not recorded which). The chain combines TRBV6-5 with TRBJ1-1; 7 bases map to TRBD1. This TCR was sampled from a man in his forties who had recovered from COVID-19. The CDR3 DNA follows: TGTGCCAGCCCGGGGCAGGGGGTATTAACTGAAGCTTTCTTT. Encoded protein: CASPGQGVLTEAFF.